This T cell receptor beta chain is drawn from a study of cytomegalovirus exposure and HLA in healthy donors (dated by TCRdb to the late 2010s). Context from the whole study: An earlier analysis of roughly 630 of the donors reported 250 to 350 Gb of sequence data and 120 million or so unique TCR beta sequences from about 179 million T cells. Approximately 310 gigabases of sequencing data and tens of millions of unique TCR sequences were included in an early release covering roughly 600 HLA-typed donors. The genetic ancestry cluster associated with self-reported Caucasian donors included over 65% of the approximately 410 genotyped donors. The study was designed to test whether signatures of past pathogen exposure could be identified by cataloging public T cell receptors. The study profiled the T cell repertoires of under 700 subjects by immunosequencing and related them to cytomegalovirus serostatus. In addition to the first cohort of 500 to 850 subjects, a separate validation cohort of 120 different subjects was used. To predict cytomegalovirus infection status, the study brought together high-throughput TCR immunosequencing, statistical association of individual TCRs with disease status, and machine learning. To study patterns of TCR occurrence, a later analysis re-analyzed previously published TCR beta repertoires from hundreds of donors and added high-resolution HLA genotyping. Rather than drawing on any new phenotypic data, the later analysis identified candidate immune exposures from TCR beta sequences and the way those sequences occurred across donors. In an earlier analysis of 587 of the donors, high-throughput TCR beta sequencing was used to judge whether each TCR beta V gene segment behaved as functional or pseudogenic. Donor age, sex, ethnicity and CMV serostatus were collected together with the repertoire data. A later genetic analysis used genome-wide SNP genotypes for about 60% of the 666 donors, treating that subset as a discovery cohort. All discovery cohort repertoires had been generated using a single sequencing platform. Both class I and class II loci were covered by HLA typing, at four-digit resolution. The number of typed donors differed by locus: about 620-640 for A, B, C, DRB1 and DQB1; 522 for DQA1; 606 for DPA1; and about 470 for DPB1. Several DR-DQ haplotypes were treated as single units for association and clustering because of strong linkage in the cohort. Across approximately 400 genotyped donors of the cohort, an average of roughly 250,000 unique TCR beta nucleotide sequences per donor were sequenced, and roughly 20% of those sequences were non-productive. Study-level results and caveats: Some IMGT-functional V segments, including TRBV6-2 and TRBV6-3, could not be told apart with the 87-base-pair reads, so those segments were excluded. Most TCR sequences were seen in very few donors, while some public TCRs were found in many individuals. Compared with equally common non-associated chains, HLA-associated TCR beta chains in a later analysis were more clonally expanded and had lower generation probabilities. Because some donors lacked HLA typing at each locus, the association tests relied only on the typed subset. In a later analysis, TCR association rates were found to vary across HLA loci, with the most associated TCRs seen for DRB1 alleles and the fewest for HLA-C alleles. When HLA alleles, especially DR and DQ, strongly co-occurred, TCR associations were difficult to assign to individual alleles. A later genetic analysis reported fewer N-insertions in productive TCRs among donors in an Asian-associated ancestry cluster than the roughly 690-donor mean. Because counts were too low, some 17 rarely observed V segments, including chromosome 9 orphons, were left out of the earlier analysis of 587 of the donors. Correlated functional status among segregating V segments might reflect linkage disequilibrium, but an unknown experimental factor could not be ruled out. The study gave a list of roughly 150 TCR beta chains associated with cytomegalovirus. The authors suggested that the approach could potentially be generalized to other disease states and immunological phenotypes. Sequencing depth was assumed to be roughly uniform across donors in the presence/absence analyses, though that assumption may not hold. A later analysis associated 16,951 TCR beta sequences with specific HLA alleles at a false discovery rate of 0.05. Only TCR beta chains were sequenced in this cohort, and the absence of alpha or paired-chain data limited detectable features. A cluster of highly shared sequence variants was judged likely to be a technical artifact of the sequencing pipeline. A further reported finding was that TCR beta sequences accurately predicted the HLA-A and HLA-B alleles for most subjects in the first cohort. V-gene and J-gene trimming of TCR beta chains was associated with a missense DCLRE1C variant in a later genetic analysis, and the association was replicated in an independent cohort. In vitro tests confirmed that a few of the cytomegalovirus-associated TCR beta chains recognize cytomegalovirus antigens. Immune exposure information for the cohort was limited to CMV serostatus. Several of the top co-occurrence clusters appeared to be linked to parvovirus B19, influenza, CMV and Epstein-Barr virus, according to a later analysis. Broadly in line with IMGT annotations, most TCR beta V segments showed up in productive rearrangements about 90% or about 30% of the time in an earlier analysis of approximately 640 of the donors. The classifier was reported to diagnose cytomegalovirus status with high specificity and sensitivity in both the original and validation cohorts. According to a later analysis, most CMV-associated TCR beta chains appeared to be HLA-restricted, and the HLA associations seemed to be driven largely by CMV exposure.

The cohort was made up of several hundred healthy bone marrow donors. At the time of sampling, all cohort members were nominally healthy, though unrecorded immune exposures were likely present. The donor tested CMV seropositive and was one of the 289 seropositive cohort members. A peripheral blood sample was collected from each donor, and TCR beta sequencing was performed on peripheral blood mononuclear cells. Genomic DNA extraction from the blood cell samples was performed with the Qiagen DNeasy Blood Extraction Kit. The cysteine opens and the phenylalanine closes a CDR3 of 13 amino acids. This entry keeps only the CDR3 DNA: 39 bases, framed from base 1. Cut back by 1 base and 6 bases, the V and J ends lie 7 bases apart. In the germline V gene (reference sequence), CDR1 corresponds to SEHNR and CDR2 to FQNEAQ. Receptors were amplified or captured by the immunoSEQ multiplex PCR assay. The multiplex PCR relied on a mix of 60 forward primers for TCR Vbeta segments and 13 reverse primers for TCR Jbeta segments. A multiplex PCR assay on genomic DNA amplified the CDR3 region of rearranged TCR beta genes. On the Illumina HiSeq System, the amplified TCR beta libraries were sequenced as 87-base-pair reads. The original methods were these. Across the roughly 640 repertoires, a later analysis counted some 80 million unique TCR beta chains, 9.5 million to 13 million of which were shared by at least two donors. To remove PCR and sequencing errors, raw reads were error-corrected and collapsed into unique sequences using a nearest-neighbor algorithm that merged closely related sequences. CDR3 sequences were aligned to IMGT reference sequences to assign V, D and J gene segments. Each retained sequence needed at least a six-nucleotide match to both a V gene segment and a J gene segment. A rearrangement counted as productive if the CDR3 had no stop codons and remained in frame with V and J, and every other rearrangement counted as non-productive. CDR3 was defined by IMGT convention, running from the second conserved V-encoded cysteine to the conserved J-encoded phenylalanine. In an earlier analysis of approximately 500 of the donors, sequences lacking an unambiguous match to a single V gene segment were excluded. An earlier analysis of fewer than 650 of the donors classified V segments as functional when productive rearrangements were above 56.7% and as segregating when the standard deviation between donors was above 5%. A statistical classification framework was developed to diagnose cytomegalovirus status using the catalog of TCR beta chain sequences. In a later analysis, V and J genes were assigned by comparing TCR nucleotide sequences against IMGT/GENE-DB human TR gene sequences. In a later analysis, CDR3 sequences and most-parsimonious VDJ recombination scenarios were assigned using the TCRdist pipeline. In a later analysis, every TCR beta chain was defined by the combination of its CDR3 amino acid sequence and its V-gene family, and reads without a unique V-gene family were dropped. As a way to deal with suspected cross-contamination and a sequencing artifact, a later analysis dropped under 600 nucleotide sequences that were highly shared and had low generation probability. In a later analysis, a clonal expansion index for each public chain was calculated from normalized within-repertoire ranks of inferred template counts. Generation probabilities in a later analysis came from a VDJ recombination model fitted to out-of-frame rearrangements, and those results were checked against IGoR. Hypergeometric tests were used in a later analysis to score TCR-TCR, TCR-HLA and TCR-CMV co-occurrence, with a repertoire-size bias correction applied to the TCR pairs. A later analysis estimated false discovery rates by permuting HLA or CMV assignments 20 times. A later analysis grouped co-occurring TCRs with DBSCAN, adding TCRdist sequence similarity when clustering within HLA-allele-positive subsets. Repertoires with fewer than 30,000 or more than 120,000 public chains, plus five repertoires with anomalous nucleotide sharing, were excluded from co-occurrence clustering. What TCRdb holds here is the immuneACCESS table cut down to in-frame rearrangements. Part of the clones is not present; checked against another copy, under half of the missing clones reflect an unresolved V gene, and the others are unexplained. V, J and clone size are those of that table, while D and trimming were read from the DNA. This sample lists approximately 150,000 clones; about 80% were detected once. About 9.5% of the sample rests with the top ten.

To note about this clone: It lacks a known antigen. Per-base quality was not reported, and no clone a single base away is much larger than it.

The receptor's source is a man between 18 and 29 years old in good health and CMV-seropositive. Rearrangement joined TRBV7-9 to TRBJ2-1; no D gene can be assigned with confidence. The sequencing input was PBMCs. The DNA sequence is given as TGTGCCAGCAGCTTAGATCAGGTCAATGAGCAGTTCTTC. It translates to CASSLDQVNEQFF. With the rest looked up from the reference TRBV7-9 and TRBJ2-1 genes rather than sequenced, the full variable domain is DTGVSQNPRHKITKRGQNVTFRCDPISEHNRLYWYRQTLGQGPEFLTYFQNEAQLEKSRLLSDRFSAERPKGSFSTLEIQRTEQGDSAMYLCASSLDQVNEQFFGPGTRLTVL.